The sequence of this TCR beta chain was determined in a study of human T cells and chemical hapten exposure. As the library was built, unique molecular identifiers were attached to individual cDNA molecules. Using its own MiXCR run on the RACE reads, TCRdb lists one record per CDR3 protein. The sample lists roughly 360,000 distinct CDR3 sequences; more than 4.5% were seen once. Time point given: patch test 1, 2 weeks after DPC sensitization. Specified treatment: therapeutic diphenylcyclopropenone sensitization with weekly scalp DPC. Venepuncture was done earlier than the placement of each patch test. This TCR came from a woman aged 45 to 65 with alopecia areata. Some clones in this sample may be carry-over from other donors' samples. The sample consisted of whole blood, taken in connection with sensitization to the hapten diphenylcyclopropenone (DPC).

The CDR3 sequence: CSADAGGDNEQFF. CDR3 in DNA: TGCAGTGCCGACGCGGGGGGGGACAATGAGCAGTTCTTC. The V call is TRBV20-1, the J call TRBJ2-1, with TRBD2 matching over 9 bases. The J segment lost 5 bases and the V segment lost 6 bases, leaving 5 bases of the junction unmatched. Germline loops: CDR1 DFQATT, CDR2 SNEGSKA (reference sequence). This CDR3 comprises 13 residues.